The entry that follows covers one T cell receptor (beta chain) sequence. The CDR3 runs to 14 residues. Trimming took 2 bases from V and 3 from J, leaving 11 bases between them. Looked up from germline, CDR1 is MNHNS and CDR2 is SASEGT. Only in-frame clones appear in the TCRdb table, and some are missing; sequencing was by immunoSEQ multiplex PCR. The data contain roughly 38,000 clones, around 84% of them singletons. The source of the sample is a study of blood T cell repertoires in COVID-19. Study as a whole: From T cells, B-cell-depleted T cells, or PBMCs came the material, which was cDNA or gDNA.

Sequenced: peripheral blood. The receptor's source is a man in his 60s with COVID-19, enrolled during active disease. V gene TRBV6-1 combines with J gene TRBJ2-7, with D uncertain. For the CDR3, the DNA is TGTGCCAGCAGTGAATTGGGCACCCTCTACGAGCAGTACTTC. Its translation is CASSELGTLYEQYF.